A selection of T cell receptor beta chains follows, all from one sample in a study of blood T cell repertoires in COVID-19. Method: immunoSEQ multiplex PCR; TCRdb's copy keeps in-frame clones and lacks some. The sample lists 250,000 to 350,000 clones; about 88% were seen once. The sample taken for sequencing was peripheral blood. These TCRs come from a human donor with COVID-19, enrolled during active disease. The donor label of this sample is uncertain. The CDR3 runs from the conserved cysteine through the conserved F or W. D genes are given only for firm matches. Rows give clone size only sometimes, using once, few, many, or a class for an expanded clone.

abundance: .; j_gene: TRBJ2-3; v_gene: TRBV11-2; d_gene: .; CDR3nt: TGTGCCAGCAGTTTTCCTAGCACAGATACGCAGTATTTT; CDR3aa: CASSFPSTDTQYF
abundance: .; j_gene: TRBJ2-2; v_gene: TRBV28; d_gene: TRBD2; CDR3nt: TGTGCCAGCAGTTTATTTGGCGGGGGCGGGGAGCTGTTTTTT; CDR3aa: CASSLFGGGGELFF
abundance: .; j_gene: TRBJ1-6; v_gene: TRBV28; d_gene: .; CDR3nt: TGTGCCGCCAGAAGCGATATTGATTCACCCCTCCACTTT; CDR3aa: CAARSDIDSPLHF
abundance: .; j_gene: TRBJ1-5; v_gene: TRBV19; d_gene: .; CDR3nt: TGTGCCAGTCGTCTTGGAGGGGATCAGCCCCAGCATTTT; CDR3aa: CASRLGGDQPQHF
abundance: .; j_gene: TRBJ2-3; v_gene: TRBV20-1; d_gene: TRBD2; CDR3nt: TGCAGTGCTAGTGACCCGGCGCTAGCGGGAGGTTCTAGCACAGATACGCAGTATTTT; CDR3aa: CSASDPALAGGSSTDTQYF
abundance: .; j_gene: TRBJ2-1; v_gene: TRBV10-1; d_gene: .; CDR3nt: TGCGCCAGCAGTGAGTGGCGCGGGACCTACAATGAGCAGTTCTTC; CDR3aa: CASSEWRGTYNEQFF
abundance: .; j_gene: TRBJ2-5; v_gene: TRBV9; d_gene: TRBD2; CDR3nt: TGTGCCAGCAGCGGGCCGGGACTAGCGGGTCAAGAGACCCAGTACTTC; CDR3aa: CASSGPGLAGQETQYF
abundance: .; j_gene: TRBJ1-5; v_gene: TRBV6-5; d_gene: TRBD1; CDR3nt: TGTGCCAGCAGGGCCACAGGGGGCGGTCAGCCCCAGCATTTT; CDR3aa: CASRATGGGQPQHF
abundance: .; j_gene: TRBJ1-3; v_gene: TRBV18; d_gene: .; CDR3nt: TGTGCCAGCTCACGAATAGCGCTAAGTGGTGCGAGTGGAAACACCATATATTTT; CDR3aa: CASSRIALSGASGNTIYF
abundance: once; j_gene: TRBJ1-2; v_gene: TRBV5-4; d_gene: TRBD1; CDR3nt: TGTGCCAGCAGCTTGGACAGGGGACCTGGCTACACCTTC; CDR3aa: CASSLDRGPGYTF
abundance: .; j_gene: TRBJ1-2; v_gene: TRBV19; d_gene: .; CDR3nt: TGTGCCAGTAGTATACTCGCAGGACAGACTAACTATGGCTACACCTTC; CDR3aa: CASSILAGQTNYGYTF
abundance: .; j_gene: TRBJ1-1; v_gene: TRBV23-1; d_gene: TRBD1; CDR3nt: TGCGCCAGCAGTAAGGGACAGGGGGGAACTGAAGCTTTCTTT; CDR3aa: CASSKGQGGTEAFF
abundance: .; j_gene: TRBJ2-4; v_gene: TRBV28; d_gene: TRBD2; CDR3nt: TGTGCCAGCAGCCAAGCGGGGGGCTCGGTCAAAAACATTCAGTACTTC; CDR3aa: CASSQAGGSVKNIQYF
abundance: few; j_gene: TRBJ2-1; v_gene: TRBV18; d_gene: .; CDR3nt: TGTGCCAGCTCACCGATGAGCGGCCCTGCCAATGAGCAGTTCTTC; CDR3aa: CASSPMSGPANEQFF
abundance: once; j_gene: TRBJ1-1; v_gene: TRBV9; d_gene: .; CDR3nt: TGTGCCAGCAGCCCAGGCGGGGGTGAGAACACTGAAGCTTTCTTT; CDR3aa: CASSPGGGENTEAFF
abundance: .; j_gene: TRBJ2-1; v_gene: TRBV4-2; d_gene: .; CDR3nt: TGTGCCAGCAGAAGGGGTTTGGCGGGAAACAATGAGCAGTTCTTC; CDR3aa: CASRRGLAGNNEQFF
abundance: .; j_gene: TRBJ2-5; v_gene: TRBV3-1/TRBV3-2; d_gene: .; CDR3nt: TGTGCCAGCAGCCAAGGGTCCAGGGGCCAGACCCAGTACTTC; CDR3aa: CASSQGSRGQTQYF
abundance: .; j_gene: TRBJ2-7; v_gene: TRBV12-3/TRBV12-4; d_gene: .; CDR3nt: TGTGCCAGCAGCGACCCGGGGCGGGGAAAGTACTTC; CDR3aa: CASSDPGRGKYF
abundance: .; j_gene: TRBJ1-4; v_gene: TRBV5-1; d_gene: TRBD1; CDR3nt: TGCGCCAGCAGCCCCCGACAGGGCGTTGATGAAAAACTGTTTTTT; CDR3aa: CASSPRQGVDEKLFF
abundance: .; j_gene: TRBJ2-1; v_gene: TRBV9; d_gene: .; CDR3nt: TGTGCCAGCAGCGTAGACGGTGACAATGAGCAGTTCTTC; CDR3aa: CASSVDGDNEQFF
abundance: .; j_gene: TRBJ2-2; v_gene: TRBV5-4; d_gene: TRBD1; CDR3nt: TGTGCCAGCACCTTGGGACAGGGGGTGCCAAGGGGGGAGCTGTTTTTT; CDR3aa: CASTLGQGVPRGELFF
abundance: .; j_gene: TRBJ2-3; v_gene: TRBV6-2/TRBV6-3; d_gene: .; CDR3nt: TGTGCCAGCAGTTACGGCGGGGACACAGATACGCAGTATTTT; CDR3aa: CASSYGGDTDTQYF
abundance: .; j_gene: TRBJ2-1; v_gene: TRBV11-2; d_gene: TRBD2; CDR3nt: TGTGCCAGCAGCTTCCGGACTAGCGGGACCGATGAGCAGTTCTTC; CDR3aa: CASSFRTSGTDEQFF
abundance: .; j_gene: TRBJ1-2; v_gene: TRBV10-3; d_gene: .; CDR3nt: TGTGCCATCAGTGAGTCTGGCGGGAGCTATGGCTACACCTTC; CDR3aa: CAISESGGSYGYTF
abundance: .; j_gene: TRBJ2-1; v_gene: TRBV18; d_gene: TRBD2; CDR3nt: TGTGCCAGCTCACCGCCGGGACTAGCGGGCGCTTACAATGAGCAGTTCTTC; CDR3aa: CASSPPGLAGAYNEQFF
abundance: .; j_gene: TRBJ1-1; v_gene: TRBV11-2; d_gene: TRBD1; CDR3nt: TGTGCCAGCAGAACCGGGACAGGGGAAACTTTCTTT; CDR3aa: CASRTGTGETFF
abundance: .; j_gene: TRBJ2-3; v_gene: TRBV7-2; d_gene: TRBD2; CDR3nt: TGTGCCAGCAGCGCACTAGCGGGAGCGACAGATACGCAGTATTTT; CDR3aa: CASSALAGATDTQYF
abundance: few; j_gene: TRBJ2-3; v_gene: TRBV9; d_gene: .; CDR3nt: TGTGCCAGCAGCGTAGACTTCACCCCCCCAGATACGCAGTATTTT; CDR3aa: CASSVDFTPPDTQYF
abundance: .; j_gene: TRBJ2-1; v_gene: TRBV19; d_gene: TRBD2; CDR3nt: TGTGCCAGTAGTGGGACTAGCGGATACAATGAGCAGTTCTTC; CDR3aa: CASSGTSGYNEQFF
abundance: .; j_gene: TRBJ1-2; v_gene: TRBV5-6; d_gene: .; CDR3nt: TGTGCCAGCAGCCCCGTGGGAGGGAACGAGGGCTATGGCTACACCTTC; CDR3aa: CASSPVGGNEGYGYTF
abundance: .; j_gene: TRBJ2-7; v_gene: TRBV30; d_gene: .; CDR3nt: TGTGCCTGGAGTTTGCAGACCCGAGGGGAGCAGTACTTC; CDR3aa: CAWSLQTRGEQYF
abundance: once; j_gene: TRBJ1-2; v_gene: TRBV3-1/TRBV3-2; d_gene: .; CDR3nt: TGTGCCAGCAGCCAAGTGAGGAGAGGAGTCCATGGCTACACCTTC; CDR3aa: CASSQVRRGVHGYTF
abundance: .; j_gene: TRBJ1-2; v_gene: TRBV29-1; d_gene: TRBD1; CDR3nt: TGCAGCGTTGACCTTCCGGGACAGGGGCTTCATGGCTACACCTTC; CDR3aa: CSVDLPGQGLHGYTF
abundance: .; j_gene: TRBJ1-2; v_gene: TRBV27; d_gene: TRBD1; CDR3nt: TGTGCCAGCAGTTTATCAGGGGGCGACTATGGCTACACCTTC; CDR3aa: CASSLSGGDYGYTF
abundance: .; j_gene: TRBJ2-1; v_gene: TRBV5-1; d_gene: TRBD2; CDR3nt: TGCGCCAGCAGCTTGCTAGCGGGGGCCGGAGAGCAGTTCTTC; CDR3aa: CASSLLAGAGEQFF
abundance: .; j_gene: TRBJ2-7; v_gene: TRBV2; d_gene: TRBD2; CDR3nt: TGTGCCAGCAGAGGGCCCGGGACTAGCGGCTCCTACGAGCAGTACTTC; CDR3aa: CASRGPGTSGSYEQYF
abundance: once; j_gene: TRBJ2-3; v_gene: TRBV5-1; d_gene: TRBD1; CDR3nt: TGCGCCAGCAGCATTACAGGGGGTGTAGATACGCAGTATTTT; CDR3aa: CASSITGGVDTQYF
abundance: .; j_gene: TRBJ2-7; v_gene: TRBV7-2; d_gene: TRBD2; CDR3nt: TGTGCCAGCAGCCCGACTAGCGGGAGGGCCTACGAGCAGTACTTC; CDR3aa: CASSPTSGRAYEQYF
abundance: .; j_gene: TRBJ1-5; v_gene: TRBV5-5; d_gene: .; CDR3nt: TGTGCCAGCAGCGTCACAGGGAATCAGCCCCAGCATTTT; CDR3aa: CASSVTGNQPQHF
abundance: .; j_gene: TRBJ1-1; v_gene: TRBV28; d_gene: .; CDR3nt: TGTGCCAGCAGACACAACCCCGGGGGAGGGGAAGACACTGAAGCTTTCTTT; CDR3aa: CASRHNPGGGEDTEAFF
abundance: .; j_gene: TRBJ1-3; v_gene: TRBV7-6; d_gene: TRBD1; CDR3nt: TGTGCCAGCAGCCCCAGACAGGGGGCGCTTCCTGGAAACACCATATATTTT; CDR3aa: CASSPRQGALPGNTIYF
abundance: .; j_gene: TRBJ2-1; v_gene: TRBV5-6; d_gene: .; CDR3nt: TGTGCCAGCAGCTTGACCGGGACTTTAACCTACAATGAGCAGTTCTTC; CDR3aa: CASSLTGTLTYNEQFF
abundance: .; j_gene: TRBJ2-2; v_gene: TRBV7-2; d_gene: .; CDR3nt: TGTGCCAGCAGCTTAGTTCTTAGCGGACCCGGGGAGCTGTTTTTT; CDR3aa: CASSLVLSGPGELFF
abundance: .; j_gene: TRBJ2-3; v_gene: TRBV3-1/TRBV3-2; d_gene: TRBD2; CDR3nt: TGTGCCAGCAGCTCCCCCGGGACTAGGGGAGATACGCAGTATTTT; CDR3aa: CASSSPGTRGDTQYF